The present T cell receptor beta chain was sequenced within a study of radiation and T cells in renal cell carcinoma. The overall study: Nephrectomy followed 15 Gy stereotactic body radiation by 4 weeks. The study's findings and limits: From baseline, blood top tumor clonotypes peaked at 2 weeks post-radiation.

V shed 2 bases and J shed 7 bases, with 12 bases lying between them. The CDR3 is 12 amino acids. CDR1 is GTSNPN and CDR2 is SVGIG in the germline V gene (reference sequence). The time point denotes: blood 2 weeks post-SBRT. As to treatment: 15 Gy SBRT to primary tumor, nephrectomy 4 weeks later. Radiation-treated patients gave blood at baseline, week 2 and week 4. As regards this clone: Antigen specificity is unknown.

Assay: immunoSEQ multiplex PCR; the TCRdb copy retains only in-frame clones and omits some. There are roughly 80,000 clones in the sample; about 86% occur only once, and 20% to 25% lies in the top ten. The rearrangement joins TRBV30 to TRBJ2-7; D gene uncertain. Material: blood, obtained from a patient whose treatment included radiotherapy and nephrectomy. This TCR derives from a woman in her 50s with renal cell carcinoma. This CDR3 is CAWSPKGREQYF. CDR3 in DNA: TGTGCCTGGAGTCCCAAGGGTAGGGAGCAGTACTTC.